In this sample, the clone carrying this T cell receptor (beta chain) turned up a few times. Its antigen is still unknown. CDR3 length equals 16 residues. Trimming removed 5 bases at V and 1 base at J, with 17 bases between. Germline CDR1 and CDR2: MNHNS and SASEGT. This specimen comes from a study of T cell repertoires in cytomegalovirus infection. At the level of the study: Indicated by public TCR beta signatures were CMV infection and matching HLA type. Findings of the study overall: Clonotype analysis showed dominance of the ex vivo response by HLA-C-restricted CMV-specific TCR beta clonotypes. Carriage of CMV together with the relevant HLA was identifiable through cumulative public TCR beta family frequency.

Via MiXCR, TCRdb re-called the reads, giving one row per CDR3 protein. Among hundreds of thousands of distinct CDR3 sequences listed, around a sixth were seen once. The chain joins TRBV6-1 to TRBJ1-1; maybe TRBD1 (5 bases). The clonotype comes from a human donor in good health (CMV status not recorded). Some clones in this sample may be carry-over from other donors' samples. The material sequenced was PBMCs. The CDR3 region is CASSSELGRGNTEAFF. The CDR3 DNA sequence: TGTGCCAGCAGTTCGGAGTTGGGACGGGGGAACACTGAAGCTTTCTTT.